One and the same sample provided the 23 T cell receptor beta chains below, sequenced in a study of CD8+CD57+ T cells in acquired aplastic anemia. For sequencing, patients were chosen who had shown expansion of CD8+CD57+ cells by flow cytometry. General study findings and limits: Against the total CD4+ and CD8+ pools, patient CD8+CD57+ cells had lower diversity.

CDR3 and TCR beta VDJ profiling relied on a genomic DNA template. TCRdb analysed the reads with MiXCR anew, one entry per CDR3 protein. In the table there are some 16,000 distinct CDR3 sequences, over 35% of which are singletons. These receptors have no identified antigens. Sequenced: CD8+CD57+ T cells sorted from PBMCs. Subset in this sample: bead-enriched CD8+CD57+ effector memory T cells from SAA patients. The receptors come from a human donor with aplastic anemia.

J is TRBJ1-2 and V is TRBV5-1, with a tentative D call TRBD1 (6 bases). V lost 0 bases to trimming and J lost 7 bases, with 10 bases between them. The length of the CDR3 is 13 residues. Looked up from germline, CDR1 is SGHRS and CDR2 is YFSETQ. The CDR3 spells CASSLVGASGYTF. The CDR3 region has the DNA TGCGCCAGCAGCTTGGTGGGGGCTTCTGGCTACACCTTC.

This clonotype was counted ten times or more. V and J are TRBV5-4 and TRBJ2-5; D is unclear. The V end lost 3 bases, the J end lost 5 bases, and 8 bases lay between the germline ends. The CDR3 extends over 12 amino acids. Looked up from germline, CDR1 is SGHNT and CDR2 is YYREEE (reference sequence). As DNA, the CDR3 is TGTGCCAGCAGCTATGGAACGGAGACCCAGTACTTC. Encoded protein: CASSYGTETQYF.

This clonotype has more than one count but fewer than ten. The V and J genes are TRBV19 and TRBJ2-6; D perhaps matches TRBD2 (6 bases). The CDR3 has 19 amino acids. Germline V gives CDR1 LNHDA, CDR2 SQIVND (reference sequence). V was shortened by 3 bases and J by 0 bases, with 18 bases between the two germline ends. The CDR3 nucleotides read TGTGCCAGTAGTATGGGCGGGGACCCTGTTTACTCTGGGGCCAACGTCCTGACTTTC. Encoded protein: CASSMGGDPVYSGANVLTF.

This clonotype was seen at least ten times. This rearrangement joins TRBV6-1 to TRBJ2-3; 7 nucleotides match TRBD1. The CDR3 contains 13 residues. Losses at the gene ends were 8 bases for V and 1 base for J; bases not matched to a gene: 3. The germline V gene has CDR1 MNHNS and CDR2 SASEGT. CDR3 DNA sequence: TGTGCCAGCGAGGGACAGCGCACAGATACGCAGTATTTT. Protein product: CASEGQRTDTQYF.

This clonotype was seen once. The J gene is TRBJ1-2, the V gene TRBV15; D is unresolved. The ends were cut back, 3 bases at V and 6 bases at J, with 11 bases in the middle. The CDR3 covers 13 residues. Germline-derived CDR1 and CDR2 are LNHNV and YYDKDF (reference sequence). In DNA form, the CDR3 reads TGTGCCACCAGCAGCTCCAGGTCGGATGGCTACACCTTC. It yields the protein CATSSSRSDGYTF.

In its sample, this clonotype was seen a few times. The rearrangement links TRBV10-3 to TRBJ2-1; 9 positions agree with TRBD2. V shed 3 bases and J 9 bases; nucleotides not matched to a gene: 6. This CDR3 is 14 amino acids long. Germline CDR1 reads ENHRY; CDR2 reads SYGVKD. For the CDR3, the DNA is TGTGCCATCAGTGACCAGCGGGGGGTGGGTGAGCAGTTCTTC. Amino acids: CAISDQRGVGEQFF.

The CDR3 bases are TGTGCCACCAGCAGCCCCTCGACTAGCCATGAGCAGTTCTTC. Translation: CATSSPSTSHEQFF. The chain links TRBV15 to TRBJ2-1; 7 bases match TRBD2. From germline, CDR1 is LNHNV and CDR2 YYDKDF (reference sequence). There are 14 residues in the CDR3. J was trimmed by 8 bases and V by 3 bases; bases with no gene match: 7.

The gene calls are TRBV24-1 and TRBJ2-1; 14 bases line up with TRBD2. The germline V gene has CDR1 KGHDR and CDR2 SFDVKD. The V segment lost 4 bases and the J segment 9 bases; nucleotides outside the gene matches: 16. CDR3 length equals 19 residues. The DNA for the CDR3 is TGTGCCACCAGTGACACCGGGACTAGCGGGAGATTAACGGGGGGTGAGCAGTTCTTC. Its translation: CATSDTGTSGRLTGGEQFF.

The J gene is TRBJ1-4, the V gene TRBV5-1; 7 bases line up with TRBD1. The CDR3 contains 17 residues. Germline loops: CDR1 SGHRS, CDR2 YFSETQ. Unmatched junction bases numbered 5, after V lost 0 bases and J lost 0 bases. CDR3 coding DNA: TGCGCCAGCAGCTTGGTCCGGGACAGAGCAACTAATGAAAAACTGTTTTTT. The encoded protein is CASSLVRDRATNEKLFF.

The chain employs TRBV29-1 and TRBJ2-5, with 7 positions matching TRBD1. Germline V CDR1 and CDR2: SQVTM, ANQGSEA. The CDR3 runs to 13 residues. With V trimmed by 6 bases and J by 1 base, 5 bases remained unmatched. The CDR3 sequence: CSVDRTGQETQYF. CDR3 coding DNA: TGCAGCGTGGACCGGACAGGCCAAGAGACCCAGTACTTC.

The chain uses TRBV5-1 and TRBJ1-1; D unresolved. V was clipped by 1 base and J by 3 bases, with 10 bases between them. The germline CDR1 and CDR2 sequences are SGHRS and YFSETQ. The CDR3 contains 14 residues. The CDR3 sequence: CASSLFRRDTEAFF. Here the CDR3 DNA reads TGCGCCAGCAGCTTGTTCCGGAGGGACACTGAAGCTTTCTTT.

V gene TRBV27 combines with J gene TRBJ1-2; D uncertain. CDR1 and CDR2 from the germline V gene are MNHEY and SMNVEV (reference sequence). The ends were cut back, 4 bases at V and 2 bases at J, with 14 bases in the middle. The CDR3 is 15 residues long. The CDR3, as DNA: TGTGCCAGCAGTTACGTATCGACATGGAACTATGGCTACACCTTC. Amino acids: CASSYVSTWNYGYTF.

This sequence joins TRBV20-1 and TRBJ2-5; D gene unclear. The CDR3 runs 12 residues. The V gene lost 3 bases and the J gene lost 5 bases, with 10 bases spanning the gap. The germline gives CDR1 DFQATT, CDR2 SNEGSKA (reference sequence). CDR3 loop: CSASRSRETQYF. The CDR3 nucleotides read TGCAGTGCTAGCCGCAGCAGGGAGACCCAGTACTTC.

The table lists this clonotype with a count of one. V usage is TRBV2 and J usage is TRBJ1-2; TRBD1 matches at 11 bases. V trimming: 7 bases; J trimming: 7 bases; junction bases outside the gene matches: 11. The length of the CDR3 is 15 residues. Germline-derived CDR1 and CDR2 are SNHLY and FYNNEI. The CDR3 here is CASTIQWTGGVGYTF. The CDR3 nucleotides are TGTGCCAGCACTATCCAATGGACAGGGGGCGTTGGCTACACCTTC.

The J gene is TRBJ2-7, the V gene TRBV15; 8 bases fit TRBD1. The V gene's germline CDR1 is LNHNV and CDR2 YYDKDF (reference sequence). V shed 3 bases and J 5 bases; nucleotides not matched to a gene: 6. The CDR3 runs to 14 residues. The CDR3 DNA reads TGTGCCACCAGCAGCGGGACAGGAGTCGACGAGCAGTACTTC. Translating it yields CATSSGTGVDEQYF.

This CDR3 reads CAGGGSYEQYF. The CDR3 nucleotides read TGTGCCGGTGGCGGCTCCTACGAGCAGTACTTC. The V call is TRBV7-2, the J call TRBJ2-7; no firm D call. The V end lost 11 bases, the J end lost 0 bases, and 8 bases lay between the germline ends. Germline lookup yields CDR1 SGHTA and CDR2 FQGNSA. The CDR3 spans 11 residues.

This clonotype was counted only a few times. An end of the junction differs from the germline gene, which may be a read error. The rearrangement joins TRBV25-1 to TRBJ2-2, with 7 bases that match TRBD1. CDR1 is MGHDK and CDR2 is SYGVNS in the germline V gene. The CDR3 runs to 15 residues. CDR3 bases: TGTGCCAGCAGTCCACAGGGGCCGAACACCGGGGAGCTGTCTTTT. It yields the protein CASSPQGPNTGELSF. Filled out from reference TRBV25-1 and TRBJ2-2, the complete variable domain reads EADIYQTPRYLVIGTGKKITLECSQTMGHDKMYWYQQDPGMELHLIHYSYGVNSTEKGDLSSESTVSRIRTEHFPLTLESARPSHTSQYLCASSPQGPNTGELSFGEGSRLTVL.

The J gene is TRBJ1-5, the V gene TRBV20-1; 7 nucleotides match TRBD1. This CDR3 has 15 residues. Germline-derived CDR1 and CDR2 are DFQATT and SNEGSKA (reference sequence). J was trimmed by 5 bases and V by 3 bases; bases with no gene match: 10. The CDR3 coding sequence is TGCAGTGCTAGCGCATGGGTCCAGGGGGATCAGCCCCAGCATTTT. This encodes CSASAWVQGDQPQHF.

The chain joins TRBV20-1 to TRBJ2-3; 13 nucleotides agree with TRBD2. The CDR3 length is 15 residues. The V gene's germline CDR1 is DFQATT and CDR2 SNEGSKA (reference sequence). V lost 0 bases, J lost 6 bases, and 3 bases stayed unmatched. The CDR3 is CSAREGLAGFDTQYF. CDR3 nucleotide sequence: TGCAGTGCTAGAGAGGGACTAGCGGGGTTTGATACGCAGTATTTT.

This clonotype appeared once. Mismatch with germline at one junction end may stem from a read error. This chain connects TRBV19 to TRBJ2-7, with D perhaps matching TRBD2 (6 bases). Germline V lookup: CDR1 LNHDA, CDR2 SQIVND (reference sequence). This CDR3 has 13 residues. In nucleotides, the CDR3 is TGTGCCAGTAGCTCCGGGAGTGCCTACGGGCAGTGCTTC. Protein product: CASSSGSAYGQCF.

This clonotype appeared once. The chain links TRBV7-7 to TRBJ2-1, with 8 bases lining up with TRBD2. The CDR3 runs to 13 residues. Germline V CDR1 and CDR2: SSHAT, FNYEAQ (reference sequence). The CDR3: CASGTSSYNEQFF. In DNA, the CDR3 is TGTGCTTCCGGGACTAGCTCCTACAATGAGCAGTTCTTC.

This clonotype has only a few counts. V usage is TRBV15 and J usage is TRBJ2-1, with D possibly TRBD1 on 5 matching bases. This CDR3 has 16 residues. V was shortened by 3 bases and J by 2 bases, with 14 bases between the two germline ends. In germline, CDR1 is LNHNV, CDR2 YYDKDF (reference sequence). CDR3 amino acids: CATSSFGAGPYNEQFF. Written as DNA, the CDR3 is TGTGCCACCAGCAGCTTTGGGGCAGGGCCCTACAATGAGCAGTTCTTC.

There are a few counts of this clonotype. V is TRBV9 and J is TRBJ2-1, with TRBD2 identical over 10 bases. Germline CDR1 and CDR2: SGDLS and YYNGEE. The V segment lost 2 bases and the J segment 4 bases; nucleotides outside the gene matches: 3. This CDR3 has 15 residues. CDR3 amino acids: CASSVTSGDYNEQFF. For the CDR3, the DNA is TGTGCCAGCAGCGTTACTAGCGGGGATTACAATGAGCAGTTCTTC.